These 15 T cell receptor beta chains were sequenced from one sample in a study of PD-L1 blockade in urothelial cancer. Using immunoSEQ multiplex PCR, the repertoire was profiled, and TCRdb retains in-frame clones only, with some absent. The sample lists 70,000 or so clones; around nine tenths were seen once. Sequenced material: PBMCs, taken around atezolizumab (anti-PD-L1) treatment. Source of these receptors: a man aged 60 to 75 with urothelial cancer.

V is TRBV4-3 and J is TRBJ2-7, with 7 bases aligning to TRBD2. Losses at the gene ends were 1 base for V and 13 bases for J; bases not matched to a gene: 16. CDR3 length: 15 amino acids. Germline values: CDR1 LGHNA, CDR2 YSLEER. The CDR3, as DNA: TGCGCCAGCAGCCAAGGGGAGGGCTTAGCGACCCGTCCCTACTTC. Translated: CASSQGEGLATRPYF.

This chain joins TRBV7-3 and TRBJ2-7; TRBD1 matches 10 bases. Germline values: CDR1 SGHTA, CDR2 FQGTGA. V gave up 5 bases and J gave up 2 bases; unmatched junction bases: 6. There are 15 residues in the CDR3. The DNA of the CDR3 is TGTGCCAGCAGCCAAGTGGGACAGGGGCCCTACGAGCAGTACTTC. As protein: CASSQVGQGPYEQYF. The entire variable domain, with the rest obtained from reference TRBV7-3 and TRBJ2-7, is as follows: GAGVSQTPSNKVTEKGKYVELRCDPISGHTALYWYRQSLGQGPEFLIYFQGTGAADDSGLPNDRFFAVRPEGSVSTLKIQRTERGDSAVYLCASSQVGQGPYEQYFGPGTRLTVT.

V usage is TRBV5-1 and J usage is TRBJ1-2; possibly TRBD1 for D (6 bases). Germline values: CDR1 SGHRS, CDR2 YFSETQ. The CDR3 has 13 residues. Deletions cut 0 bases from V and 8 bases from J, with 11 bases between. CDR3 in amino acids: CASSLVGAQGYTF. In DNA, the CDR3 is TGCGCCAGCAGCTTGGTGGGGGCGCAGGGCTACACCTTC.

This chain uses TRBV6-1 with TRBJ1-1; D is unresolved. The CDR3 is 13 amino acids. Germline V lookup: CDR1 MNHNS, CDR2 SASEGT. V was pared by 7 bases and J by 5 bases, with 14 bases between. CDR3 bases: TGTGCCAGCAACTACCTTCCGAGGACTGAAGCTTTCTTT. Translation: CASNYLPRTEAFF.

The rearrangement links TRBV6-5 to TRBJ1-5; 8 positions match TRBD1. CDR3 length equals 14 residues. Trimming took 1 base from V and 7 from J; bases not matched to a gene: 3. The V gene's germline CDR1 is MNHEY and CDR2 SVGAGI. In nucleotides, the CDR3 is TGTGCCAGCAGTTACTTGGCAGGGGGCCAGCCCCAGCATTTT. Amino acids: CASSYLAGGQPQHF.

This chain links TRBV7-6 with TRBJ2-2; TRBD1 matches 7 bases. Trimming removed 2 bases from V and 6 bases from J; junction bases left unmatched: 6. Germline lookup yields CDR1 SGHVS and CDR2 FNYEAQ. The CDR3 covers 15 residues. The CDR3 loop is CASSLPITGAGELFF. The CDR3 DNA reads TGTGCCAGCAGCTTACCAATAACAGGGGCCGGGGAGCTGTTTTTT.

The genes are TRBV7-9 and TRBJ2-1, with 11 bases lining up with TRBD2. Germline CDR1 SEHNR, CDR2 FQNEAQ (reference sequence). V shed 2 bases and J 7 bases; nucleotides not matched to a gene: 13. The CDR3 spans 18 residues. The CDR3 sequence is CASSLPPRLAGTGNEQFF. In nucleotides, the CDR3 is TGTGCCAGCAGCTTACCCCCGCGACTAGCGGGAACGGGGAATGAGCAGTTCTTC. Supplemented by reference TRBV7-9 and TRBJ2-1, the full variable domain reads DTGVSQNPRHKITKRGQNVTFRCDPISEHNRLYWYRQTLGQGPEFLTYFQNEAQLEKSRLLSDRFSAERPKGSFSTLEIQRTEQGDSAMYLCASSLPPRLAGTGNEQFFGPGTRLTVL.

The J gene is TRBJ2-7, the V gene TRBV7-2, with 12 bases aligning to TRBD2. Trimming removed 5 bases from V and 6 bases from J; junction bases left unmatched: 5. Germline V gives CDR1 SGHTA, CDR2 FQGNSA. This CDR3 contains 14 residues. The CDR3 region has the DNA TGTGCCAGCAGCCCCGCTAGCGGGAGGGGCGAGCAGTACTTC. The encoded protein is CASSPASGRGEQYF.

A few counts support this clone. The chain is built from TRBV29-1 and TRBJ2-3; 7 bases align to TRBD2. Germline assignment: CDR1 SQVTM and CDR2 ANQGSEA. The J segment lost 8 bases and the V segment lost 4 bases, leaving 0 bases of the junction unmatched. This CDR3 is built from 10 residues. In nucleotides, the CDR3 is TGCAGCGTTGCGGGGGGTACGCAGTATTTT. It translates to CSVAGGTQYF.

About this clone: At one of its ends the junction is not consistent with the germline gene, which may arise from a read error. The chain links TRBV27 to TRBJ1-2; tentative D call: TRBD1 (6 bases). This CDR3 region has 15 residues. CDR1 and CDR2 from the germline V gene are MNHEY and SMNVEV (reference sequence). The CDR3 DNA follows: TGTGCCAGCAGTTTATTGGGGACAAATAACAATGGCTACACCTTC. Its translation is CASSLLGTNNNGYTF.

The chain combines TRBV27 with TRBJ1-5; D is unresolved. The V gene's germline CDR1 is MNHEY and CDR2 SMNVEV (reference sequence). The CDR3 length is 14 residues. The V end lost 5 bases, the J end lost 4 bases, and 12 bases lay between the germline ends. Written as DNA, the CDR3 is TGTGCCAGCAGTGCCTCGGGAGCAAATCAGCCCCAGCATTTT. Translating it yields CASSASGANQPQHF.

The chain is built from TRBV6-9 and TRBJ1-5; D is perhaps TRBD1 (5 bases). Trimming left V 0 bases short and J 7 bases short, with 13 bases between. The CDR3 length is 15 residues. In germline, CDR1 is MNHGY, CDR2 SVAAGI. The CDR3: CASSYSGFRGQPQHF. CDR3 coding DNA: TGTGCCAGCAGTTATTCAGGGTTCCGGGGGCAGCCCCAGCATTTT.

The chain joins TRBV5-5 to TRBJ2-7, with TRBD2 identical over 11 bases. Germline values: CDR1 SGHKS, CDR2 YYEKEE (reference sequence). J lost 1 base, V lost 3 bases, and 9 bases had no gene match. This CDR3 is 17 amino acids long. CDR3 protein: CASSWEPTSGNSYEQYF. CDR3 coding DNA: TGTGCCAGCAGCTGGGAACCGACTAGCGGGAATTCCTACGAGCAGTACTTC. Combining the CDR3 with reference TRBV5-5 and TRBJ2-7 gives the whole variable domain DAGVTQSPTHLIKTRGQQVTLRCSPISGHKSVSWYQQVLGQGPQFIFQYYEKEERGRGNFPDRFSARQFPNYSSELNVNALLLGDSALYLCASSWEPTSGNSYEQYFGPGTRLTVT.

The V call is TRBV6-1, the J call TRBJ2-7; D may be TRBD1 (6 bases). The germline gives CDR1 MNHNS, CDR2 SASEGT. Trimming left V 7 bases short and J 4 bases short, with 20 bases between. This CDR3 comprises 15 residues. The CDR3 protein is CASNQAVGQPYEQYF. CDR3 nucleotide sequence: TGTGCCAGCAACCAAGCGGTTGGACAGCCTTACGAGCAGTACTTC.

This sequence joins TRBV15 and TRBJ2-5; D unclear. V dropped 0 bases and J dropped 5 bases, with 22 bases sitting between them. The germline gives CDR1 LNHNV, CDR2 YYDKDF (reference sequence). The CDR3 is made up of 18 amino acids. CDR3 bases: TGTGCCACCAGCAGAGATGTTGGTTTGGGCCCCCTTGGGGAGACCCAGTACTTC. Encoded protein: CATSRDVGLGPLGETQYF.